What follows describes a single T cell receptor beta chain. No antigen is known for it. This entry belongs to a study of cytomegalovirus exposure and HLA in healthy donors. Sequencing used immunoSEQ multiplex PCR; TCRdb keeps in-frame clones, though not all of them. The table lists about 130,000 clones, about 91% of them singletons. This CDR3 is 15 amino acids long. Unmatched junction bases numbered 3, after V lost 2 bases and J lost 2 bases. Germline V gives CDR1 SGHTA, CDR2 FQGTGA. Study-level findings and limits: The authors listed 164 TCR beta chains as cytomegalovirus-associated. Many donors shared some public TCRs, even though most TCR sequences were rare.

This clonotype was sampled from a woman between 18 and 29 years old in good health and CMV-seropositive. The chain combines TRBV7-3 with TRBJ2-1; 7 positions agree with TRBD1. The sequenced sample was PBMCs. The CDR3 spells CASSLVQGAYNEQFF. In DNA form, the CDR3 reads TGTGCCAGCAGCTTAGTGCAGGGGGCCTACAATGAGCAGTTCTTC. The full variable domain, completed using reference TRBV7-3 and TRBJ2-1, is GAGVSQTPSNKVTEKGKYVELRCDPISGHTALYWYRQSLGQGPEFLIYFQGTGAADDSGLPNDRFFAVRPEGSVSTLKIQRTERGDSAVYLCASSLVQGAYNEQFFGPGTRLTVL.